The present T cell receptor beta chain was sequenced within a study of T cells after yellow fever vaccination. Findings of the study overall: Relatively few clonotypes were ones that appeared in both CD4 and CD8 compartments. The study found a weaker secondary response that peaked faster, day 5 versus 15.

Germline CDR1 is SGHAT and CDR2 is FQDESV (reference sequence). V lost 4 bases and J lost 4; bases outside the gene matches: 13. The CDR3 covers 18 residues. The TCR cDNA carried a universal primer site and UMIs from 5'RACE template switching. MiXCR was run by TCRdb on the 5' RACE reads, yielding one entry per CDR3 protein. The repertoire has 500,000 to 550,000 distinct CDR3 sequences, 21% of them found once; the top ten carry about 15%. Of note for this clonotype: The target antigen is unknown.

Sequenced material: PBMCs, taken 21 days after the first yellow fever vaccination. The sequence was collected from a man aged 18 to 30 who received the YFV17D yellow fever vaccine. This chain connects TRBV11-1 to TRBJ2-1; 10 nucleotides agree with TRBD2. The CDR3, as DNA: TGTGCCAGCAGCTCGGCGCTACTCACTAGCGGGATATACAATGAGCAGTTCTTC. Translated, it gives CASSSALLTSGIYNEQFF.